This is a list of T cell receptor beta chains from one sample in a study of blood T cell repertoires in COVID-19. Repertoires were generated with immunoSEQ multiplex PCR, while TCRdb's copy carries only in-frame clones and drops some. The data hold some 220,000 clones, with 80% to 90% observed a single time. Sequenced: peripheral blood. Receptors originate from a man in his forties or fifties with active or convalescent COVID-19. CDR3s include the opening cysteine and the closing phenylalanine or tryptophan. Fields, in order: clone size, J gene, V gene, D gene, CDR3 protein, CDR3 DNA. A D gene is named only where the DNA matches it firmly. Not every row has a clone size; where given, it reads once, few, many or a size class.

few	TRBJ1-6	TRBV21-1	NA	CASSREPDRGVNSPLHF	TGTGCCAGCAGCAGAGAGCCAGACAGGGGTGTGAATTCACCCCTCCACTTT
NA	TRBJ2-3	TRBV27	NA	CASSPYPSSTDTQYF	TGTGCCAGCAGTCCTTACCCCTCTAGTACAGATACGCAGTATTTT
NA	TRBJ1-1	TRBV24-1	TRBD1	CATSDLKEGAVTEAFF	TGTGCCACCAGTGATTTGAAGGAGGGGGCGGTGACTGAAGCTTTCTTT
NA	TRBJ2-2	TRBV6-2/TRBV6-3	NA	CASSPRGELFF	TGTGCCAGCAGCCCCAGGGGGGAGCTGTTTTTT
NA	TRBJ2-3	TRBV16	NA	CASSLSAVDTQYF	TGTGCCAGCAGCCTCTCCGCGGTAGATACGCAGTATTTT
NA	TRBJ1-4	TRBV25-1	TRBD1	CASSESGGDAEKLFF	TGTGCCAGCAGTGAATCAGGGGGAGATGCTGAAAAACTGTTTTTT
NA	TRBJ2-1	TRBV6-2/TRBV6-3	NA	CASSYGRNRYYNEQFF	TGTGCCAGCAGTTACGGTAGAAACAGGTACTACAATGAGCAGTTCTTC
NA	TRBJ2-1	TRBV6-2/TRBV6-3	NA	CASSPGGPPYNEQFF	TGTGCCAGCAGCCCTGGAGGACCCCCCTACAATGAGCAGTTCTTC
few	TRBJ1-2	TRBV6-5	NA	CASRAQGSDGYTF	TGTGCCAGCAGGGCCCAGGGATCAGATGGCTACACCTTC
NA	TRBJ2-2	TRBV10-2	NA	CASRAPGQSHGELFF	TGCGCCAGCAGGGCCCCCGGACAATCTCACGGGGAGCTGTTTTTT
NA	TRBJ1-2	TRBV6-5	NA	CASRTDSNYGYTF	TGTGCCAGCAGAACCGACAGCAACTATGGCTACACCTTC
NA	TRBJ2-2	TRBV28	TRBD2	CASSGAGTSGLKNTGELFF	TGTGCCAGCAGTGGGGCGGGGACTAGCGGCCTCAAGAACACCGGGGAGCTGTTTTTT
NA	TRBJ1-3	TRBV13	NA	CASSLLSGNTIYF	TGTGCCAGCAGCTTACTCTCTGGAAACACCATATATTTT
NA	TRBJ1-2	TRBV7-2	TRBD1	CASSFRTGEPYGYTF	TGTGCCAGCAGCTTCCGGACAGGGGAACCCTATGGCTACACCTTC
NA	TRBJ2-1	TRBV5-1	NA	CASSWVGQGYNEQFF	TGCGCCAGCAGCTGGGTGGGGCAGGGCTACAATGAGCAGTTCTTC
NA	TRBJ2-7	TRBV7-9	NA	CASSLPRQENSYEQYF	TGTGCCAGCAGCCTACCCCGACAGGAGAACTCCTACGAGCAGTACTTC
once	TRBJ1-1	TRBV27	TRBD1	CASSLSGGTVNTEAFF	TGTGCCAGCAGTTTGAGCGGGGGGACAGTGAACACTGAAGCTTTCTTT
NA	TRBJ1-2	TRBV5-1	TRBD1	CASSSRTGDYGYTF	TGCGCCAGCAGCTCGAGGACAGGGGATTATGGCTACACCTTC
few	TRBJ1-4	TRBV7-9	NA	CASSLQSTNEKLFF	TGTGCCAGCAGCTTACAATCAACTAATGAAAAACTGTTTTTT
NA	TRBJ2-2	TRBV5-1	NA	CASSLSPIGQGLSSGELFF	TGCGCCAGCAGCTTGTCCCCTATCGGGCAGGGTCTTTCCTCCGGGGAGCTGTTTTTT
NA	TRBJ1-2	TRBV6-2/TRBV6-3	TRBD1	CASSYGQGDYGYTF	TGTGCCAGCAGTTACGGACAGGGAGACTATGGCTACACCTTC
few	TRBJ2-5	TRBV7-2	TRBD1	CASSLWGQGSETQYF	TGTGCCAGCAGCTTATGGGGACAGGGGTCCGAGACCCAGTACTTC
NA	TRBJ2-3	TRBV24-1	TRBD1	CATSDDRVSTDTQYF	TGTGCCACCAGTGACGACAGGGTGAGCACAGATACGCAGTATTTT
NA	TRBJ1-2	TRBV5-4	TRBD1	CASSFKSGTGGYGYTF	TGTGCCAGCAGCTTCAAATCCGGGACAGGGGGCTATGGCTACACCTTC
NA	TRBJ1-1	TRBV4-1	TRBD1	CASSRQGNTEAFF	TGCGCCAGCAGCAGACAGGGGAACACTGAAGCTTTCTTT
NA	TRBJ2-5	TRBV10-2	NA	CASSEKNREETQYF	TGCGCCAGCAGTGAGAAAAACAGGGAAGAGACCCAGTACTTC
NA	TRBJ1-4	TRBV6-2/TRBV6-3	TRBD1	CASSRTGGFYEKLFF	TGTGCCAGCAGCCGGACAGGGGGCTTTTATGAAAAACTGTTTTTT
NA	TRBJ1-5	TRBV6-6	NA	CASSYSRQNSNQPQHF	TGTGCCAGCAGTTACTCGAGGCAAAATAGCAATCAGCCCCAGCATTTT
NA	TRBJ1-2	TRBV28	NA	CASSTYRNGYTF	TGTGCCAGCAGCACTTATAGAAATGGCTACACCTTC
NA	TRBJ2-5	TRBV7-2	NA	CASSLGVQTLQETQYF	TGTGCCAGCAGCTTAGGAGTTCAAACTCTACAAGAGACCCAGTACTTC
NA	TRBJ1-6	TRBV5-4	NA	CASSLDRDNSPLHF	TGTGCCAGCAGCTTGGACAGGGATAATTCACCCCTCCACTTT
NA	TRBJ2-2	TRBV11-3	TRBD1	CASSLTQGDTGELFF	TGTGCCAGCAGCCTAACCCAGGGGGACACCGGGGAGCTGTTTTTT
NA	TRBJ2-5	TRBV2	TRBD2	CASRGGLAAQYF	TGTGCCAGCCGGGGCGGACTAGCGGCCCAGTACTTC
NA	TRBJ2-7	TRBV5-1	TRBD1	CASSRDRTYEQYF	TGCGCCAGCAGCCGGGACAGGACCTACGAGCAGTACTTC
NA	TRBJ1-1	TRBV3-1/TRBV3-2	NA	CASSQAGVAFF	TGTGCCAGCAGCCAGGCGGGGGTAGCTTTCTTT
once	TRBJ2-7	TRBV28	TRBD2	CASNRPGLAKGRRGEQYF	TGTGCCAGCAACCGACCGGGACTAGCGAAGGGGCGGCGAGGCGAGCAGTACTTC
NA	TRBJ2-1	TRBV27	TRBD1	CASSFPGQGRYNEQFF	TGTGCCAGCAGTTTCCCCGGACAGGGGAGGTACAATGAGCAGTTCTTC
NA	TRBJ1-2	TRBV27	NA	CASNTGYGYTF	TGTGCCAGCAACACAGGGTATGGCTACACCTTC
NA	TRBJ1-3	TRBV5-1	NA	CASSLEATFGNTIYF	TGCGCCAGCAGCTTGGAAGCTACCTTTGGAAACACCATATATTTT
NA	TRBJ1-2	TRBV30	TRBD1	CAWDRDRGGLYGYTF	TGTGCCTGGGACCGGGACAGGGGTGGTCTTTATGGCTACACCTTC
NA	TRBJ2-7	TRBV5-1	NA	CASSLDNRRGEQYF	TGCGCCAGCAGCTTGGATAACCGGAGGGGCGAGCAGTACTTC